The 3 T cell receptor beta chains given below trace back to one sample, sequenced in a study of molecular identifiers for immune sequencing clone quantification. Each CDR3 protein is one row after TCRdb ran MiXCR on the PCR reads. The repertoire holds over 600,000 distinct CDR3 sequences, with just under 20% as singletons. Sample: naive CD8+ T cells from blood, with Jurkat cell RNA spiked in. Described subset: FACS-sorted CD8+CD4-CCR7+CD45RA+ naive T cells. The receptors here all came from a human donor in good health. Some libraries in this study had Jurkat cell RNA spiked in.

This clonotype has at least ten counts. V usage is TRBV29-1 and J usage is TRBJ1-4, with TRBD1 as a possible D gene (5 bases). Germline V CDR1 and CDR2: SQVTM, ANQGSEA. The CDR3 consists of 13 residues. V lost 7 bases to trimming and J lost 3 bases, with 12 bases between them. The CDR3 nucleotides read TGCAGCGCGGTCAGGGCGCCTAATGAAAAACTGTTTTTT. This gives the protein CSAVRAPNEKLFF.

This clonotype was recorded a few times. V gene TRBV27 combines with J gene TRBJ2-7; tentative D call: TRBD2 (5 bases). This CDR3 spans 13 amino acids. V lost 4 bases and J 4 bases, leaving 11 bases between the germline ends. Germline V lookup: CDR1 MNHEY, CDR2 SMNVEV (reference sequence). The CDR3 here is CASSSNAGYEQYF. The CDR3, as DNA: TGTGCCAGCAGTTCAAATGCGGGTTACGAGCAGTACTTC.

A remark on this clonotype: One base away lies a much larger clone, so this may be a sequencing read error. V gene TRBV30 combines with J gene TRBJ2-7; 10 bases fit TRBD2. The germline CDR1 and CDR2 sequences are GTSNPN and SVGIG (reference sequence). CDR3 length: 16 amino acids. V was pared by 1 base and J by 4 bases, with 10 bases of the junction left unmatched. The CDR3 nucleotides are TGTGCCTGGAGTGCCCCGGAGCTAGCGGGAGCTTACGAGCAGTACTTC. Protein: CAWSAPELAGAYEQYF.